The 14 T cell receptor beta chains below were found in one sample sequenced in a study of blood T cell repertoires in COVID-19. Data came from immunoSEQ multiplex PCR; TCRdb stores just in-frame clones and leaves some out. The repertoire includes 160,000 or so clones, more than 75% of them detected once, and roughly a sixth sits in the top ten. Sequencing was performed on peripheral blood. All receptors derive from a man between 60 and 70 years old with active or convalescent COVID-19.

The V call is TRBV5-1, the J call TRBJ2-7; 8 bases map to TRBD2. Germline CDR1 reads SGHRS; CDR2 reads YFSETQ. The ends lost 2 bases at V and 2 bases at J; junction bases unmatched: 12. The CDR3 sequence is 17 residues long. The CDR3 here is CASSLFPGGGTPYEQYF. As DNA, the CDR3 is TGCGCCAGCAGCTTATTCCCGGGCGGGGGGACCCCCTACGAGCAGTACTTC.

The CDR3 DNA reads as TGTGCCAGCAGCTTGCGAGAGAACACCGGGGAGCTGTTTTTT. The encoded protein is CASSLRENTGELFF. The chain has TRBV5-4 and TRBJ2-2; D call uncertain. In germline, CDR1 is SGHNT, CDR2 YYREEE (reference sequence). CDR3 length equals 14 residues. The V end was cut by 1 base, the J end by 1 base, with 5 bases between.

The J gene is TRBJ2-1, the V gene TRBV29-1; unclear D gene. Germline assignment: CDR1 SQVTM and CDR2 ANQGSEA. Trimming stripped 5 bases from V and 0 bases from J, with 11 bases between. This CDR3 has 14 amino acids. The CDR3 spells CSVRQTSSYNEQFF. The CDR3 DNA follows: TGCAGCGTTAGACAAACGAGCTCCTACAATGAGCAGTTCTTC.

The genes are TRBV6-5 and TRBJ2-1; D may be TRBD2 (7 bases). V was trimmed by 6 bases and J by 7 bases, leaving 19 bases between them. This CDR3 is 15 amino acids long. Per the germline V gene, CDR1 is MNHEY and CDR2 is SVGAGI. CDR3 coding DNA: TGTGCCAGCAGCCGAATTAGGGGGGGAGGGAATGAGCAGTTCTTC. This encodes CASSRIRGGGNEQFF.

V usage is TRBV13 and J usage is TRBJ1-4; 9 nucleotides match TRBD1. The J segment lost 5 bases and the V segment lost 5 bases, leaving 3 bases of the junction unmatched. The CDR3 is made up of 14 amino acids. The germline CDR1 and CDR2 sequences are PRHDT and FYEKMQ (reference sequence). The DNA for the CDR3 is TGTGCCAGCAGCCGCGGGACAGGGAATGAAAAACTGTTTTTT. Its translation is CASSRGTGNEKLFF.

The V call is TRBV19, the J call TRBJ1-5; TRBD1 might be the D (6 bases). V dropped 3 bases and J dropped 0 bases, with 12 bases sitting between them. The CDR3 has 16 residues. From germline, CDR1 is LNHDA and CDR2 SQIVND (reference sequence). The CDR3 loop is CASSIRQDPSNQPQHF. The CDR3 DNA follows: TGTGCCAGTAGTATCCGACAGGATCCTAGCAATCAGCCCCAGCATTTT. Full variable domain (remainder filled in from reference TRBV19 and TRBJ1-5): DGGITQSPKYLFRKEGQNVTLSCEQNLNHDAMYWYRQDPGQGLRLIYYSQIVNDFQKGDIAEGYSVSREKKESFPLTVTSAQKNPTAFYLCASSIRQDPSNQPQHFGDGTRLSIL.

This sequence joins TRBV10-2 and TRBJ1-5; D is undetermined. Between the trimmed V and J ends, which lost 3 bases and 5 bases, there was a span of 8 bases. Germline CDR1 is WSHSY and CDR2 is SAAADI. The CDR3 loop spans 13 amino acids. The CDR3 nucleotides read TGCGCCAGCAGTGATGACGGGTATCAGCCCCAGCATTTT. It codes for CASSDDGYQPQHF.

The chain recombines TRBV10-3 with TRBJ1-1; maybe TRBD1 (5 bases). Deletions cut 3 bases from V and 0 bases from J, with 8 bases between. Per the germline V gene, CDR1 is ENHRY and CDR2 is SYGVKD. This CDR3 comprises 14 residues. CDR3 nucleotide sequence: TGTGCCATCAGTGATCCGACAGTGAACACTGAAGCTTTCTTT. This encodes CAISDPTVNTEAFF.

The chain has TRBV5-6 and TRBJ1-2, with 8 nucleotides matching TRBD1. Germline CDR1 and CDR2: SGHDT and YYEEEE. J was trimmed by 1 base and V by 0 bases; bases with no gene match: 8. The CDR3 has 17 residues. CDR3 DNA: TGTGCCAGCAGCTTGGTCAACCGGGACAGGTATAACTATGGCTACACCTTC. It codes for CASSLVNRDRYNYGYTF.

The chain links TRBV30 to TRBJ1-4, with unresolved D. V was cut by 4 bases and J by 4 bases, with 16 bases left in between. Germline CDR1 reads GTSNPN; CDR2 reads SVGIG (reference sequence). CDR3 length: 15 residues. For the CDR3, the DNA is TGTGCCTGGACCCCCGGCCAAGCGGTTAATGAAAAACTGTTTTTT. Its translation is CAWTPGQAVNEKLFF.

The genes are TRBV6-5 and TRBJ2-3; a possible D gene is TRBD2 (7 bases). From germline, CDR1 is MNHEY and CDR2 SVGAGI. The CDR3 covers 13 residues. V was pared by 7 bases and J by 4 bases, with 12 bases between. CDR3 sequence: CASIRGAADTQYF. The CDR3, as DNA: TGTGCCAGCATTCGGGGGGCCGCAGATACGCAGTATTTT.

CDR3 protein: CASSYTQGGSEAFF. DNA for the CDR3: TGTGCCAGCAGTTACACACAGGGAGGGTCTGAAGCTTTCTTT. V and J are TRBV6-5 and TRBJ1-1; the D gene is possibly TRBD1 (6 bases). Per germline, CDR1 MNHEY and CDR2 SVGAGI. The CDR3 runs to 14 residues. V lost 2 bases to trimming and J lost 6 bases, with 13 bases between them.

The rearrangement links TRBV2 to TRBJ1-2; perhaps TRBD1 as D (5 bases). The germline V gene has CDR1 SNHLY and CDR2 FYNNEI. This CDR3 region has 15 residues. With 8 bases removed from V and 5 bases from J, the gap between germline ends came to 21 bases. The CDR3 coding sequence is TGTGCCAGCCCATTTAGACAGAGACCACTTTATGGCTACACCTTC. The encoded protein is CASPFRQRPLYGYTF.

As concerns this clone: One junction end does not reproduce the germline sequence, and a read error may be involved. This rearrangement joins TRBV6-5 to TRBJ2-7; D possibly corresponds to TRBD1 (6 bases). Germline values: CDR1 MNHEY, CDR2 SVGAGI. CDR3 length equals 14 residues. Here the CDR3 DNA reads TGTGCCAGCAGCTACTACAGGGATATGAGCGAGCAGTACTTC. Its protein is CASSYYRDMSEQYF.